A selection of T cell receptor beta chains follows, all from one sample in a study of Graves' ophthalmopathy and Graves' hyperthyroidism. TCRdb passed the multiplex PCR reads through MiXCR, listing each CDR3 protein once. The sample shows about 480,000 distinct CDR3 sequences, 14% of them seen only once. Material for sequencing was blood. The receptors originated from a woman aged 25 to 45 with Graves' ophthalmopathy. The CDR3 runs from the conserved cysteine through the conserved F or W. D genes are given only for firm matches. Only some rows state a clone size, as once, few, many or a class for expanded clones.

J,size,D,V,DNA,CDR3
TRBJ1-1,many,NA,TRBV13,TGTGCCAGCAGCTTCGGTCGGGGGGGCAACACTGAAGCTTTCTTT,CASSFGRGGNTEAFF
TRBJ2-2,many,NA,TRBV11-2,TGTGCCAGCAGCTTAGATGGGGGGGGCAGGGGAGTTGCCGGGGAGCTGTTTTTT,CASSLDGGGRGVAGELFF
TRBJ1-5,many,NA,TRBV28,TGTGCCCACCGGGACGGAAACCATCAGCCCCAGCATTTT,CAHRDGNHQPQHF
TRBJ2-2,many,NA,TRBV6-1,TGTGCCAGCAGTCCCGGACGGAACACCGGGGAGCTGTTTTTT,CASSPGRNTGELFF
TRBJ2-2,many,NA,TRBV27,TGTGCCAGCAGTTTAGGAGCTCGGTTTCTCGTCCCTTACACCGGGGAGCTGTTTTTT,CASSLGARFLVPYTGELFF
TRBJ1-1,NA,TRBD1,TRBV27,TGTGCCAGCAGTTTACAAACAGGGGGCACTGAAGCTTTCTTT,CASSLQTGGTEAFF
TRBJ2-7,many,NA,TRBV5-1,TGCGCCAGCACCTCCCTGTCCTACGAGCAGTACTTC,CASTSLSYEQYF
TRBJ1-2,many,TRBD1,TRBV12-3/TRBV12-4,TGTGCCAGCAGTTTAGCGCTGGGACAGGGGTATGGCTACACCTTC,CASSLALGQGYGYTF
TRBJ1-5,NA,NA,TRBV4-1,TGCGCCAGCAGCCAAGTCGGTACAAGCCTTAGACAGCCCCAGCATTTT,CASSQVGTSLRQPQHF
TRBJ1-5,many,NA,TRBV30,TGTGCCTGGGGGAAGGGTTACGGTCAGCCCCAGCATTTT,CAWGKGYGQPQHF
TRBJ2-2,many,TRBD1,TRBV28,TGTGCCAGCCGGGACAGACACACCGGGGAGCTGTTTTTT,CASRDRHTGELFF
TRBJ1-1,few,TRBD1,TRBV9,TGTGCCAGCAGCGCCGCAGGGGGCTCCACTGAAGCTTTCTTT,CASSAAGGSTEAFF
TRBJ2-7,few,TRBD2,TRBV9,TGTGCCAGCAGCGTAGGGGGGGGTTACTCCTACGAGCAGTACTTC,CASSVGGGYSYEQYF
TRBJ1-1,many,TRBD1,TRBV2,TGTGCCAGCAGTGGGGGACAGGGTAAAGCTGAAGCTTTCTTT,CASSGGQGKAEAFF
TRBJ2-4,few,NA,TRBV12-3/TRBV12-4,TGTGCCAGCAGTTTACCCAAAAACATTCAGTACTTC,CASSLPKNIQYF
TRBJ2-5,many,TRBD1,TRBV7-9,TGTGCCAGCAGCTTAGCACTGACAGGGATGGAGACCCAGTACTTC,CASSLALTGMETQYF
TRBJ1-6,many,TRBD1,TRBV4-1,TGCGCCAGCAGCCGGGGGACAGATTCACCCCTCCACTTT,CASSRGTDSPLHF
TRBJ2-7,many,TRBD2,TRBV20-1,TGCAGTGCTAAAAGCGGGAGTGACTACGAGCAGTACTTC,CSAKSGSDYEQYF
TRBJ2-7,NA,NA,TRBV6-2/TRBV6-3,TGTGCCACCACCAAGGACTCTTACGAGCAGTACTTC,CATTKDSYEQYF
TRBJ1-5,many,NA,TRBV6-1,TGTGCCAGCAGGTCCGGGACGGGGGGCATGCCCCAGCATTTT,CASRSGTGGMPQHF
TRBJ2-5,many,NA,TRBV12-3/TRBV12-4,TGTGCCAGCAGGGTCCCCCTGGAGACCCAGTACTTC,CASRVPLETQYF
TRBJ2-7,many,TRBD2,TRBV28,TGTGCCAGCAGTACCGGGACTAGCAGACCCGACTTC,CASSTGTSRPDF
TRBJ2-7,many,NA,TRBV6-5,TGTGCCAGCAGTAGCCGGGGGCGGCTCTACGAGCAGTACTTC,CASSSRGRLYEQYF
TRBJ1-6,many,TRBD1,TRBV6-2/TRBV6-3,TGTGCCAGCAGTTACGCGGCAGGGACAGAATCACCCCTCCACTTT,CASSYAAGTESPLHF